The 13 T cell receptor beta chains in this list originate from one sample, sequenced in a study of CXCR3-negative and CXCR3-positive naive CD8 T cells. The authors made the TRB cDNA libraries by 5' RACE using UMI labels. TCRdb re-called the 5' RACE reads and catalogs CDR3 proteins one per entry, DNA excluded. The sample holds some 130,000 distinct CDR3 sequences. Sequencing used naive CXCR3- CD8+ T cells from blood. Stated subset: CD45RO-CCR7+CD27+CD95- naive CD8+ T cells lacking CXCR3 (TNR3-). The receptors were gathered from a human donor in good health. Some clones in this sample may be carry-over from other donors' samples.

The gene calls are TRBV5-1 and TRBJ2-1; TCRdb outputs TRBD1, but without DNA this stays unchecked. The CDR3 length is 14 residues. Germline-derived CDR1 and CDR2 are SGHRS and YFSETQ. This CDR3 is CASSTGTGAHEQFF.

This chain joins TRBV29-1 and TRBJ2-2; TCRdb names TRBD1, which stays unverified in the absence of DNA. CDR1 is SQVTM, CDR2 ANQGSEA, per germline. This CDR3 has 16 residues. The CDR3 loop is CSVERPTGDNTGELFF.

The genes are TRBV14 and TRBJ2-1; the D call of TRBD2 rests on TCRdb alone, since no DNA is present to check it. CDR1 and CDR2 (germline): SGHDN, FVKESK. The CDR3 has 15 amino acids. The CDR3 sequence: CASSQVGGRVAEQFF.

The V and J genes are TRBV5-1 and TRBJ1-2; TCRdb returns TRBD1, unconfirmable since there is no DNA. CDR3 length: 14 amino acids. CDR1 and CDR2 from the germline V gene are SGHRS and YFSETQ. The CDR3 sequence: CASSSGQAGYGYTF.

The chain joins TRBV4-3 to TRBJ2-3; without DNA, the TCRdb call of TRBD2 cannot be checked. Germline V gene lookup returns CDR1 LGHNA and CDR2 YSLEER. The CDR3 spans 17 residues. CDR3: CASSQDTSGVSTDTQYF.

The CDR3 sequence: CASSQDRERGRYNEQFF. The chain couples TRBV4-2 to TRBJ2-1; TCRdb's assignment of TRBD1 cannot be checked, as there is no DNA. Germline assignment: CDR1 LGHNA and CDR2 YNFKEQ. The CDR3 is 17 amino acids.

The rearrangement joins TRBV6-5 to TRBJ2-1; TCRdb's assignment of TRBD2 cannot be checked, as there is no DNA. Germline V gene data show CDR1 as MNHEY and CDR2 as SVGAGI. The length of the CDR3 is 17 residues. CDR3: CASSYSGLAGPYNEQFF.

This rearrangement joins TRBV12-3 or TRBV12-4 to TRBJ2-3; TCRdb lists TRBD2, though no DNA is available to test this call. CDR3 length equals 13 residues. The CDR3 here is CAGSGGNTDTQYF.

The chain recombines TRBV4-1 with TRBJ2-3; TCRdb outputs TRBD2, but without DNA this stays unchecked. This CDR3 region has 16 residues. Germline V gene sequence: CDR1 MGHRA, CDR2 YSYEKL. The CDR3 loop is CASSQVTETRDNTQYF.

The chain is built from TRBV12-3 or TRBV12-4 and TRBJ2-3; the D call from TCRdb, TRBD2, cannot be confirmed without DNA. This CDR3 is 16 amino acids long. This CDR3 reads CASSFGAGGPVDTQYF.

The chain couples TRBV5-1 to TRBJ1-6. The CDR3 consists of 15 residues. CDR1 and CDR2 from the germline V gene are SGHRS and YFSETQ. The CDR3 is CASSFGVAGNSPLHF.

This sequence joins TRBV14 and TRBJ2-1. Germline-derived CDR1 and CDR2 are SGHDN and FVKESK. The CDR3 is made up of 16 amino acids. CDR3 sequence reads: CASSIPTQSSYNEQFF. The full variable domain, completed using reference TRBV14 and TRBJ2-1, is EAGVTQFPSHSVIEKGQTVTLRCDPISGHDNLYWYRRVMGKEIKFLLHFVKESKQDESGMPNNRFLAERTGGTYSTLKVQPAELEDSGVYFCASSIPTQSSYNEQFFGPGTRLTVL.

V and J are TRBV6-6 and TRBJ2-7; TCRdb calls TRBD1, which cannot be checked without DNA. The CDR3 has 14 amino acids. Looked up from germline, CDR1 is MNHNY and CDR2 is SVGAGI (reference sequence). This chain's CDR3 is CASTLDRGAYEQYF.